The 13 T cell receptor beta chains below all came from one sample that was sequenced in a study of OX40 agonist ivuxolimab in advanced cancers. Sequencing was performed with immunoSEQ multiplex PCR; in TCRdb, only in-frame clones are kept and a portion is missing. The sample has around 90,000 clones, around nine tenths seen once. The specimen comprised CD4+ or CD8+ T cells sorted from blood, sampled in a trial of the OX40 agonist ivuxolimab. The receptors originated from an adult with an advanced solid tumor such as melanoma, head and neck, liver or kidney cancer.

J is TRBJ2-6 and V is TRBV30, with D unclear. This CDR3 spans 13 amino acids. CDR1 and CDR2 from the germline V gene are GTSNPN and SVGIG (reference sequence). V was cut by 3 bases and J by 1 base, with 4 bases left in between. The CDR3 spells CAWSPSGANVLTF. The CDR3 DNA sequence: TGTGCCTGGAGCCCTTCTGGGGCCAACGTCCTGACTTTC.

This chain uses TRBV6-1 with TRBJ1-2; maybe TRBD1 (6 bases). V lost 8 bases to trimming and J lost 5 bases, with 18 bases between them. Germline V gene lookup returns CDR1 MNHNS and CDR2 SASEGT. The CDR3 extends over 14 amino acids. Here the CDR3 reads CASHPGTRGYGYTF. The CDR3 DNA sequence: TGTGCCAGCCATCCCGGGACACGGGGGTATGGCTACACCTTC.

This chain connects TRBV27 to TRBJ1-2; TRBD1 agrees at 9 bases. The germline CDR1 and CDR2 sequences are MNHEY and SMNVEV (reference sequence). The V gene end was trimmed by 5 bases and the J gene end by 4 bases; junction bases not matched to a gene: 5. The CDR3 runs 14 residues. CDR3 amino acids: CASSPGQGSYGYTF. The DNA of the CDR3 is TGTGCCAGCAGTCCGGGACAGGGCTCCTATGGCTACACCTTC.

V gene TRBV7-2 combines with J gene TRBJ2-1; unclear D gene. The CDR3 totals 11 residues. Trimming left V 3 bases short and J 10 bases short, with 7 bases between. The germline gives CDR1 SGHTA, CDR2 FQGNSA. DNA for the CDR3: TGTGCCAGCAGCTTCCGGTACGAGCAGTTCTTC. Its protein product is CASSFRYEQFF.

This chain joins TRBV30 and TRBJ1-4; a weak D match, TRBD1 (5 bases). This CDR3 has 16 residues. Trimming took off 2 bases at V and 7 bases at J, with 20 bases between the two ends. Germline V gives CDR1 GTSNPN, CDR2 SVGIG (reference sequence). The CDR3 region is CAWSSRPGRAVEKLFF. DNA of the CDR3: TGTGCCTGGAGTTCCCGCCCAGGGCGAGCTGTTGAAAAACTGTTTTTT.

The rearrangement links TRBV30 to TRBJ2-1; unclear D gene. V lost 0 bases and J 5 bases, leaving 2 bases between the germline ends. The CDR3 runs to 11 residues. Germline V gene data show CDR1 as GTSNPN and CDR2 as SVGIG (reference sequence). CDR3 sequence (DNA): TGTGCCTGGAGTGTTAACAATGAGCAGTTCTTC. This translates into CAWSVNNEQFF.

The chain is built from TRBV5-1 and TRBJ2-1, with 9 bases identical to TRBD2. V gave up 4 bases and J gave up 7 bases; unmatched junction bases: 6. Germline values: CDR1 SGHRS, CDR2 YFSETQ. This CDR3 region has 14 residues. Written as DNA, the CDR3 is TGCGCCAGCAGCCCACAGGGACTAGCAAATGAGCAGTTCTTC. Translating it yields CASSPQGLANEQFF.

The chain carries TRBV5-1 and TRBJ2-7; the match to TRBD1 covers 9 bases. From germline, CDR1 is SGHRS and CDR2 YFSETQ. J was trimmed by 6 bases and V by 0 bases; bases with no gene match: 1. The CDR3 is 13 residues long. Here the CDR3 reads CASSLGDRAEQYF. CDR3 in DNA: TGCGCCAGCAGCTTGGGGGACAGGGCCGAGCAGTACTTC. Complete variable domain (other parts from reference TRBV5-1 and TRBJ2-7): KAGVTQTPRYLIKTRGQQVTLSCSPISGHRSVSWYQQTPGQGLQFLFEYFSETQRNKGNFPGRFSGRQFSNSRSEMNVSTLELGDSALYLCASSLGDRAEQYFGPGTRLTVT.

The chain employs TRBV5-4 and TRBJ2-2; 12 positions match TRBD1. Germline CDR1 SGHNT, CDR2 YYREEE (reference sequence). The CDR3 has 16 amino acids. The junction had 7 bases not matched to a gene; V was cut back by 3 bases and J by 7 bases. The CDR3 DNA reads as TGTGCCAGCAGCTCCGGGACAGGGGGCCGGGGCGGGGAGCTGTTTTTT. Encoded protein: CASSSGTGGRGGELFF.

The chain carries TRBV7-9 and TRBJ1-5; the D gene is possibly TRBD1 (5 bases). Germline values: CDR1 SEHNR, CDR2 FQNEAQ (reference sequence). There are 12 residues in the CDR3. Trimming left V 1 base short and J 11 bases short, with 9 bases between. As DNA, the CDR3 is TGTGCCAGCAGCTTAGTGCCGGGGGCCCAGCATTTT. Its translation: CASSLVPGAQHF.

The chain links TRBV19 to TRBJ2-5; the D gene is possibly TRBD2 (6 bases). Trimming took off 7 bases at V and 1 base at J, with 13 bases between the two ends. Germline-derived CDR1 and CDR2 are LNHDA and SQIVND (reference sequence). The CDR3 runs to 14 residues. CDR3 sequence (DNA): TGTGCCAGTAACCGGCGGGGTCCCCAAGAGACCCAGTACTTC. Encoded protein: CASNRRGPQETQYF.

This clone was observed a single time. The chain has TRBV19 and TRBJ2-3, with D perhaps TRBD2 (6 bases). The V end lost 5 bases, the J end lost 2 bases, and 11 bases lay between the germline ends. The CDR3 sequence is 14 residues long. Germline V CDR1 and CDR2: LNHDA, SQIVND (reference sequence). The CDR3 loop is CASSPGLLTDTQYF. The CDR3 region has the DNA TGTGCCAGTAGTCCGGGACTGCTCACAGATACGCAGTATTTT.

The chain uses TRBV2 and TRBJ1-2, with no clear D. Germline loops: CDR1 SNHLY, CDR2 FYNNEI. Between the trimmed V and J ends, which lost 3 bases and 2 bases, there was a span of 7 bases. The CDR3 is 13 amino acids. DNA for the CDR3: TGTGCCAGCAGTGATGGACCCAACTATGGCTACACCTTC. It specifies CASSDGPNYGYTF.